This entry lists 22 T cell receptor beta chains sequenced from one sample in a study of regulatory T cells in long-lasting Graves disease. Construction of TCR beta libraries relied on iRepertoire HTBI primers and on Arm-PCR targeting CDR3 regions. TCRdb recomputed calls from the multiplex PCR reads with MiXCR, one row per CDR3 protein. The sample has some 300,000 distinct CDR3 sequences, around 20% seen once. As to time point: persistent/refractory GD, antithyroid drugs over 5 years with positive TRAb. RNA isolated from PBMCs was used to make the TCR library. This sample comprised peripheral blood mononuclear cells (PBMCs), obtained when the disease was refractory, from a patient treated with antithyroid drugs. These receptors were collected from a female donor with Graves disease.

This clonotype has more than one count but fewer than ten. The CDR3 end shows no conserved phenylalanine or tryptophan, and so a read error is likely. The DNA is omitted, as the CDR3 cannot be located on it reliably, and the CDR3 follows TCRdb's listing. This sequence joins TRBV29-1 and TRBJ1-4; the tabulated D call, TRBD1, remains unverified against the DNA. Germline V gene data show CDR1 as SQVTM and CDR2 as ANQGSEA. The CDR3 extends over 8 residues, inclusive of both ends. CDR3: CSVGPHVG.

This clonotype was seen ten or more times. The J gene is TRBJ2-3, the V gene TRBV19; TRBD2 is a possible D gene (6 bases). CDR1 and CDR2 from the germline V gene are LNHDA and SQIVND (reference sequence). V gave up 9 bases and J gave up 6 bases, with 25 bases separating them. The CDR3 totals 16 residues. The CDR3 DNA is TGTGCCAGCTGCGAGCGATCCGGGACTTCCTCGGATACGCAGTATTTT. Translating it yields CASCERSGTSSDTQYF.

This clonotype was detected many times. The chain is built from TRBV11-2 and TRBJ2-7; 7 bases agree with TRBD1. J was trimmed by 5 bases and V by 3 bases; bases with no gene match: 1. The CDR3 runs 12 residues. The V gene's germline CDR1 is SGHAT and CDR2 FQNNGV. This CDR3 is CASSFDRDEQYF. The CDR3 DNA follows: TGTGCCAGCAGCTTCGACAGGGACGAGCAGTACTTC.

In its sample, this clonotype was seen many times. The rearrangement links TRBV7-2 to TRBJ2-4; 14 positions agree with TRBD2. The V segment lost 4 bases and the J segment 3 bases; nucleotides outside the gene matches: 2. Germline-derived CDR1 and CDR2 are SGHTA and FQGNSA. The CDR3 has 16 residues. The CDR3 sequence: CASSSGLAGVKNIQYF. DNA of the CDR3: TGTGCCAGCAGCTCGGGACTAGCGGGGGTCAAAAACATTCAGTACTTC.

This clonotype was seen many times. V and J are TRBV12-3 or TRBV12-4 and TRBJ2-1, with D maybe TRBD1 (5 bases). V was pared by 6 bases and J by 2 bases, with 14 bases between. The CDR3 length is 15 residues. The CDR3 loop is CASSRLSTAYNEQFF. For the CDR3, the DNA is TGTGCCAGCAGCCGCCTATCGACAGCCTACAATGAGCAGTTCTTC.

CDR3 protein: CAISGLTNTEAFF. CDR3 nucleotides: TGTGCCATCAGTGGCCTTACGAACACTGAAGCTTTCTTT. V is TRBV10-3 and J is TRBJ1-1; the D is unclear. From germline, CDR1 is ENHRY and CDR2 SYGVKD. The CDR3 is 13 amino acids. Trimming took off 4 bases at V and 1 base at J, with 7 bases between the two ends.

This clonotype showed up many times. V is TRBV20-1 and J is TRBJ2-7, with D possibly being TRBD2 (5 bases). CDR3 length: 15 amino acids. CDR1 and CDR2 (germline): DFQATT, SNEGSKA (reference sequence). Trimming shortened V by 7 bases and J by 3 bases, and 22 bases separated the two germline ends. The CDR3 region is CSVQDRHLGGYEQYF. The CDR3 DNA follows: TGCAGTGTTCAAGACCGCCACCTCGGAGGCTACGAGCAGTACTTC.

This clonotype has ten or more counts. The chain links TRBV28 to TRBJ2-7, with D perhaps matching TRBD2 (5 bases). The length of the CDR3 is 17 residues. Germline values: CDR1 MDHEN, CDR2 SYDVKM. The V end lost 4 bases, the J end lost 0 bases, and 19 bases lay between the germline ends. The CDR3 DNA reads TGTGCCAGCAGTTCCGACCCCTGGAGGAGGAGCTCCTACGAGCAGTACTTC. This translates into CASSSDPWRRSSYEQYF.

This clonotype was seen many times. The chain is built from TRBV7-2 and TRBJ2-4; the D gene is possibly TRBD2 (6 bases). This CDR3 region has 15 residues. Trimming pared 2 bases from V and 10 bases from J, leaving 18 bases between. Per germline, CDR1 SGHTA and CDR2 FQGNSA. The CDR3 protein is CASSLSGPPGGIQYF. CDR3 nucleotide sequence: TGTGCCAGCAGCTTATCGGGACCACCCGGGGGAATTCAGTACTTC.

This clonotype was seen a few times. V and J are TRBV28 and TRBJ2-7; 8 bases are a match to TRBD2. Germline values: CDR1 MDHEN, CDR2 SYDVKM. The CDR3 is 15 residues long. After removal of 5 bases from V and 3 bases from J, the junction contained 9 bases not matched to a gene. CDR3 sequence (DNA): TGTGCCAGCAGTCCACGACGGACTAGCCACTACGAGCAGTACTTC. This translates into CASSPRRTSHYEQYF.

This clonotype was found many times. The J gene is TRBJ1-1, the V gene TRBV11-1; D perhaps matches TRBD1 (5 bases). The CDR3 is 13 residues long. The V and J ends lost 4 bases and 4 bases respectively, with 10 bases between them. Per the germline V gene, CDR1 is SGHAT and CDR2 is FQDESV (reference sequence). DNA for the CDR3: TGTGCCAGCAGCTCGGGACGGCTCACTGAAGCTTTCTTT. Protein product: CASSSGRLTEAFF.

J is TRBJ2-2 and V is TRBV4-1; D gene ambiguous. Germline V gene sequence: CDR1 MGHRA, CDR2 YSYEKL. This CDR3 spans 15 amino acids. Trimming took 4 bases from V and 6 from J, leaving 15 bases between them. DNA for the CDR3: TGCGCCAGCAGCCCGTACTTGACTGACGCCGGGGAGCTGTTTTTT. Encoded protein: CASSPYLTDAGELFF.

A few counts support this clonotype. The chain uses TRBV12-3 or TRBV12-4 and TRBJ2-1, with 9 positions matching TRBD2. The CDR3 is 15 residues long. V trimming: 1 base; J trimming: 4 bases; junction bases outside the gene matches: 2. The CDR3: CASSLGGGGYNEQFF. The CDR3 DNA is TGTGCCAGCAGTTTAGGCGGGGGGGGATACAATGAGCAGTTCTTC.

This clonotype was picked up many times. The chain is built from TRBV20-1 and TRBJ1-1; 7 bases are shared with TRBD1. Germline CDR1 and CDR2: DFQATT and SNEGSKA (reference sequence). V lost 2 bases, J lost 7 bases, and 13 bases stayed unmatched. The CDR3 totals 15 residues. The CDR3 spells CSARQTGRVTSEAFF. The CDR3 nucleotides read TGCAGTGCTAGACAGACAGGGCGGGTCACTAGTGAAGCTTTCTTT.

This clonotype has a handful of counts. This chain uses TRBV6-1 with TRBJ2-7, with 10 bases matching TRBD2. The germline V gene encodes CDR1 MNHNS and CDR2 SASEGT. Trimming at V came to 9 bases and at J to 7 bases, leaving 18 bases not matched to a gene. The CDR3 consists of 16 residues. CDR3: CASTTSGESAGWEQYF. DNA for the CDR3: TGTGCCAGTACTACTAGCGGGGAGTCCGCCGGTTGGGAGCAGTACTTC.

This chain joins TRBV9 and TRBJ2-7; TRBD2 matches at 8 bases. After removal of 0 bases from V and 6 bases from J, the junction contained 5 bases not matched to a gene. The CDR3 is 14 residues long. The V gene's germline CDR1 is SGDLS and CDR2 YYNGEE. The CDR3 DNA sequence: TGTGCCAGCAGCGTAGGGACTAGCTTATTCGAGCAGTACTTC. Protein sequence: CASSVGTSLFEQYF.

This clonotype was seen a handful of times. The chain couples TRBV7-3 to TRBJ2-5, with 8 bases fitting TRBD1. Trimming cost V 5 bases and J 3 bases; bases outside gene matches: 8. Germline V gives CDR1 SGHTA, CDR2 FQGTGA. This CDR3 contains 15 residues. The CDR3, as DNA: TGTGCCAGCAGCCCAGGGGGCTTACCCGAAGAGACCCAGTACTTC. Residues: CASSPGGLPEETQYF.

This clonotype appeared many times. The chain joins TRBV29-1 to TRBJ1-2; 8 bases map to TRBD1. The trim removed 4 bases at V and 4 bases at J, leaving 11 bases unmatched. The CDR3 totals 15 residues. Germline CDR1 SQVTM, CDR2 ANQGSEA. CDR3 residues: CSVAGPDRDGYGYTF. CDR3 sequence (DNA): TGCAGCGTTGCTGGACCGGACAGGGATGGCTATGGCTACACCTTC.

This clonotype was counted between two and nine times. The chain joins TRBV27 to TRBJ2-7, with D tentatively TRBD2 (5 bases). Trimming shortened V by 3 bases and J by 0 bases, and 9 bases separated the two germline ends. Germline V CDR1 and CDR2: MNHEY, SMNVEV (reference sequence). CDR3 length: 14 residues. CDR3: CASSLIANSYEQYF. In nucleotides, the CDR3 is TGTGCCAGCAGTTTGATAGCGAACTCCTACGAGCAGTACTTC.

This chain connects TRBV29-1 to TRBJ2-2; 7 nucleotides match TRBD2. CDR3 length: 12 amino acids. V lost 7 bases to trimming and J lost 7 bases; unmatched junction nucleotides: 6. Germline V lookup: CDR1 SQVTM, CDR2 ANQGSEA. In nucleotides, the CDR3 is TGCAGCGCAAGACTAGCTGTCGGGGAGCTGTTTTTT. It translates to CSARLAVGELFF.

This clonotype has more than one count but fewer than ten. The chain has TRBV11-2 and TRBJ2-3; 7 bases are a match to TRBD2. The V gene's germline CDR1 is SGHAT and CDR2 FQNNGV. This CDR3 is 18 amino acids long. V lost 5 bases, J lost 4 bases, and 18 bases stayed unmatched. CDR3 amino acids: CASSTSEERGYFADTQYF. The DNA of the CDR3 is TGTGCCAGCAGCACCAGTGAGGAGCGGGGCTACTTTGCAGATACGCAGTATTTT.

The chain is built from TRBV5-1 and TRBJ2-2; 7 nucleotides agree with TRBD2. The CDR3 runs to 16 residues. Germline V gene lookup returns CDR1 SGHRS and CDR2 YFSETQ. The V and J ends lost 4 bases and 0 bases, in that order; junction bases with no gene match: 6. The CDR3 region has the DNA TGCGCCAGCAGCGGAGGCGGGAGCCCGAACACCGGGGAGCTGTTTTTT. Protein sequence: CASSGGGSPNTGELFF.